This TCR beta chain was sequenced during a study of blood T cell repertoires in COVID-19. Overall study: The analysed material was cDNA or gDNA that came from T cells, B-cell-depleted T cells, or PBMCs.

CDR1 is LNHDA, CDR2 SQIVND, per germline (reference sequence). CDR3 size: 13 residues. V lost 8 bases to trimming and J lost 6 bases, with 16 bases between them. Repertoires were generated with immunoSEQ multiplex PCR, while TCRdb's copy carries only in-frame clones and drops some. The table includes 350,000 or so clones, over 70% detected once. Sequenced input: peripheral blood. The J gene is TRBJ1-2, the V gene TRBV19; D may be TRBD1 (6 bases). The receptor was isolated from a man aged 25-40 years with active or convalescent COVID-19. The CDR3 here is CASSAGAANGYTF. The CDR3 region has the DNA TGTGCCAGTTCGGCAGGGGCGGCGAATGGCTACACCTTC.